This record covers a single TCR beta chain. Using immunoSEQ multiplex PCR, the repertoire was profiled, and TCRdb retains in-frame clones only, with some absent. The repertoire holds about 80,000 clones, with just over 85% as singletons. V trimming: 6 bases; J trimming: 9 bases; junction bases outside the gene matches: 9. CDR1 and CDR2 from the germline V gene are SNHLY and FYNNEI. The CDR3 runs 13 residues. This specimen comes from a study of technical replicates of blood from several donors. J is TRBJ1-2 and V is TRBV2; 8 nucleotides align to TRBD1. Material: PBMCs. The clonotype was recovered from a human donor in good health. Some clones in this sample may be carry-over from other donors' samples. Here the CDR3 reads CASSRTRTGSYTF. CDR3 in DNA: TGTGCCAGCAGCCGAACGCGGACAGGGAGCTACACCTTC.